The 20 T cell receptor beta chains presented below share a single source sample, sequenced in a study of T-cell memory formation after mild COVID-19 (dated by TCRdb to the early 2020s). Receptors were amplified or captured by 5' RACE. The sequencer was an Illumina NovaSeq 6000. The public reads were reanalyzed by TCRdb: fastp trimming at Q25, MiXCR alignment, in-frame beta chains only. Rows merge per CDR3 protein into single entries with the most common DNA and genes. The sample table shows under 700,000 distinct CDR3 sequences, and roughly 20% are seen once. In total, the top ten clones hold about an eighth of the sample. Sample: PBMCs or a T cell subset sorted from them (not recorded which). All receptors come from an adult woman who had mild COVID-19 (a few samples of this study predate the infection). The sample titles of this study are shuffled in the database, so cell type and time point are left out; the donor was told from shared clones.

The rearrangement uses TRBV5-6 and TRBJ2-5; either TRBD1 or TRBD2 may fit D (5 bases each). V lost 4 bases, J lost 2 bases, and 18 bases lay in between. The CDR3 spans 16 residues. CDR1 SGHDT and CDR2 YYEEEE come from the germline V gene. The CDR3 nucleotides read TGTGCCAGCAGCCCGCGGGCATCAAAGGGGCAAGAGACCCAGTACTTC. This translates into CASSPRASKGQETQYF.

This clonotype was seen more than once but under ten times. This chain links TRBV9 with TRBJ2-3, with TRBD2 matching 12 bases. The CDR3 length is 15 residues. Germline loops: CDR1 SGDLS, CDR2 YYNGEE. Unmatched junction bases numbered 7, after V lost 4 bases and J lost 7 bases. The CDR3 nucleotides are TGTGCCAGCAGCTCTAGCGGGGGGGTGTTGTATACGCAGTATTTT. This sequence encodes CASSSSGGVLYTQYF. The whole variable domain, remainder taken from reference TRBV9 and TRBJ2-3, is DSGVTQTPKHLITATGQRVTLRCSPRSGDLSVYWYQQSLDQGLQFLIQYYNGEERAKGNILERFSAQQFPDLHSELNLSSLELGDSALYFCASSSSGGVLYTQYFGPGTRLTVL.

This chain uses TRBV20-1 with TRBJ2-3, with D possibly being TRBD2 (7 bases). Germline V gene lookup returns CDR1 DFQATT and CDR2 SNEGSKA (reference sequence). The CDR3 has 15 amino acids. The V and J ends lost 5 bases and 3 bases respectively, with 18 bases between them. CDR3 sequence (DNA): TGCAGTGCTGGGGGGGCCGCGCGAGCGACAGATACGCAGTATTTT. This gives the protein CSAGGAARATDTQYF.

This clonotype showed up just a few times. This chain connects TRBV6-5 to TRBJ2-7, with D perhaps matching TRBD2 (6 bases). The CDR3 loop spans 17 amino acids. The ends were cut back, 4 bases at V and 3 bases at J, with 22 bases in the middle. Germline V lookup: CDR1 MNHEY, CDR2 SVGAGI. CDR3 nucleotide sequence: TGTGCCAGCAGTTCCGCCGACAGTGGAGGGATAAGCTACGAGCAGTACTTC. It is translated as CASSSADSGGISYEQYF.

About this clonotype: At one boundary the junction diverges from the germline segment, which might be a read error. CDR3 DNA sequence: TGTGGCAGCAGCAGAGCAGGGGTTAAAGAGACCCAGTACTTC. Protein product: CGSSRAGVKETQYF. The chain employs TRBV12-3 or TRBV12-4 and TRBJ2-5, with D possibly matching TRBD1 (6 bases). There are 14 residues in the CDR3.

The J gene is TRBJ1-4, the V gene TRBV6-5; weak D call: TRBD1 (5 bases). Deletions cut 4 bases from V and 12 bases from J, with 12 bases between. This CDR3 has 12 amino acids. Per germline, CDR1 MNHEY and CDR2 SVGAGI. The CDR3 reads CASSSGGAELFF. CDR3 coding DNA: TGTGCCAGCAGTTCCGGGGGTGCGGAACTGTTTTTT.

This clonotype was seen more than once but under ten times. This chain links TRBV5-8 with TRBJ2-1; D might be TRBD2 (6 bases). This CDR3 is built from 14 residues. Germline loops: CDR1 SGHTS, CDR2 YDEGEE. The ends were cut back, 1 base at V and 9 bases at J, with 14 bases in the middle. For the CDR3, the DNA is TGTGCCAGCAGCTTGATCCCCGGGGGTTTTGAGCAGTTCTTC. Amino acids: CASSLIPGGFEQFF. The whole variable domain, filled in from reference TRBV5-8 and TRBJ2-1, reads EAGVTQSPTHLIKTRGQQATLRCSPISGHTSVYWYQQALGLGLQFLLWYDEGEERNRGNFPPRFSGRQFPNYSSELNVNALELEDSALYLCASSLIPGGFEQFFGPGTRLTVL.

This clonotype was observed at least ten times. V gene TRBV7-2 combines with J gene TRBJ2-7; TRBD2 matches at 9 bases. V shed 5 bases and J 6 bases; nucleotides not matched to a gene: 11. CDR3 length: 15 residues. Germline CDR1 is SGHTA and CDR2 is FQGNSA. CDR3 nucleotides: TGTGCCAGCAGCCGATCTAGCGGGACGGGGGGCGAGCAGTACTTC. Amino acid sequence: CASSRSSGTGGEQYF.

This clonotype was picked up many times. This sequence joins TRBV7-8 and TRBJ1-1; 7 nucleotides agree with TRBD1. Germline values: CDR1 SGHVS, CDR2 FQNEAQ. This CDR3 is 15 amino acids long. Losses at the gene ends were 1 base for V and 4 bases for J; bases not matched to a gene: 6. The CDR3 coding sequence is TGTGCCAGCAGCTTAGGGACAGGAGGGGCCACTGAAGCTTTCTTT. It translates to CASSLGTGGATEAFF.

The rearrangement links TRBV15 to TRBJ2-1; no reliable D call. Trimming cost V 6 bases and J 7 bases, with 13 bases left between them. Germline V lookup: CDR1 LNHNV, CDR2 YYDKDF (reference sequence). This CDR3 has 13 amino acids. This CDR3 is CATSPRRVNEQFF. The CDR3 DNA follows: TGTGCCACCAGTCCTCGGAGAGTTAATGAGCAGTTCTTC. The whole variable domain, remainder taken from reference TRBV15 and TRBJ2-1, is DAMVIQNPRYQVTQFGKPVTLSCSQTLNHNVMYWYQQKSSQAPKLLFHYYDKDFNNEADTPDNFQSRRPNTSFCFLDIRSPGLGDTAMYLCATSPRRVNEQFFGPGTRLTVL.

Points on this clonotype: Germline and junction disagree at one end, which may indicate a read error. The chain links TRBV7-9 to TRBJ2-1; D is undetermined. This CDR3 region has 15 residues. CDR1 is SEHNR and CDR2 is FQNEAQ in the germline V gene (reference sequence). In DNA form, the CDR3 reads TGTGCCAGCAGCGCCGAAGAGTGGTCCTACAATGAGCAGTTATTC. This sequence encodes CASSAEEWSYNEQLF.

The chain uses TRBV20-1 and TRBJ2-7; 8 bases are shared with TRBD1. The CDR3 sequence is 12 residues long. The V gene's germline CDR1 is DFQATT and CDR2 SNEGSKA (reference sequence). Trimming removed 5 bases from V and 2 bases from J; junction bases left unmatched: 2. The CDR3 loop reads CSAGTGAYEQYF. The DNA for the CDR3 is TGCAGTGCTGGGACAGGCGCCTACGAGCAGTACTTC.

This clonotype was found a few times. The J gene is TRBJ2-1, the V gene TRBV12-3 or TRBV12-4, with 8 nucleotides matching TRBD2. This CDR3 is 15 amino acids long. The trim removed 5 bases at V and 3 bases at J, leaving 6 bases unmatched. CDR3 bases: TGTGCCAGCAGTCTAACTAGCGGAGTCTACAATGAGCAGTTCTTC. Translated: CASSLTSGVYNEQFF.

The chain links TRBV29-1 to TRBJ2-1; no reliable D call. Germline V gene data show CDR1 as SQVTM and CDR2 as ANQGSEA. The CDR3 totals 14 residues. V lost 6 bases and J 9 bases, leaving 21 bases between the germline ends. The CDR3 protein is CSVSSSRVWSEQFF. Here the CDR3 DNA reads TGCAGCGTGTCGTCCAGCAGAGTATGGAGTGAGCAGTTCTTC.

This clonotype occurred a few times. This chain connects TRBV27 to TRBJ2-5; 9 bases fit TRBD1. Trimming at V came to 1 base and at J to 5 bases, leaving 2 bases not matched to a gene. The CDR3 extends over 14 amino acids. CDR1 and CDR2 from the germline V gene are MNHEY and SMNVEV (reference sequence). The CDR3 reads CASSLFDRGETQYF. In nucleotides, the CDR3 is TGTGCCAGCAGTTTATTCGACAGGGGGGAGACCCAGTACTTC.

This clonotype occurred a few times. The chain combines TRBV6-1 with TRBJ1-1; D is unclear. The V and J ends lost 5 bases and 3 bases respectively, with 10 bases between them. CDR3 length: 13 amino acids. The germline CDR1 and CDR2 sequences are MNHNS and SASEGT. CDR3 loop: CASSRAEYTEAFF. CDR3 nucleotide sequence: TGTGCCAGCAGTAGGGCCGAGTACACTGAAGCTTTCTTT.

The gene calls are TRBV20-1 and TRBJ2-5, with D possibly TRBD2 on 5 matching bases. Trimming shortened V by 1 base and J by 1 base, and 10 bases separated the two germline ends. The CDR3 runs 14 residues. Germline CDR1 reads DFQATT; CDR2 reads SNEGSKA (reference sequence). CDR3 DNA sequence: TGCAGTGCTAGAGGGGGAGCGGTCCAAGAGACCCAGTACTTC. Its translation is CSARGGAVQETQYF.

V is TRBV6-5 and J is TRBJ1-2; D is undetermined. Germline V gives CDR1 MNHEY, CDR2 SVGAGI. Trimming left V 2 bases short and J 1 base short, with 11 bases between. This CDR3 spans 15 amino acids. The CDR3 DNA reads as TGTGCCAGCAGTTACCTGACCCCCTTTAACTATGGCTACACCTTC. It yields the protein CASSYLTPFNYGYTF.

The chain couples TRBV25-1 to TRBJ2-2, with 8 bases matching TRBD1. The ends lost 8 bases at V and 4 bases at J; junction bases unmatched: 9. The CDR3 runs to 15 residues. The germline V gene encodes CDR1 MGHDK and CDR2 SYGVNS. CDR3 bases: TGTGCCAGCGGAGGACAGGGCGAGCCCACCGGGGAGCTGTTTTTT. This gives the protein CASGGQGEPTGELFF.

This clonotype was seen a few times. An end of the junction does not agree with germline; a read error may underlie this. The chain has TRBV7-3 and TRBJ2-3, with D maybe TRBD1 (7 bases). This CDR3 comprises 16 residues. The germline CDR1 and CDR2 sequences are SGHTA and FQGTGA. Here the CDR3 reads CASSIRPGLGTETQYF. CDR3 in DNA: TGTGCCAGCAGCATACGACCGGGACTCGGGACAGAGACGCAGTATTTT.